A selection of T cell receptor beta chains follows, all from one sample in a study of OX40 agonist ivuxolimab in advanced cancers. The repertoire was sequenced with immunoSEQ multiplex PCR; TCRdb's copy has only in-frame clones and lacks some. This sample carries more than 13,000 clones, about 90% of them seen once, and the ten largest clones take roughly two thirds. The sample was CD4+ or CD8+ T cells sorted from blood, taken in a trial of the OX40 agonist ivuxolimab. All receptors derive from an adult with an advanced solid tumor such as melanoma, head and neck, liver or kidney cancer. Each CDR3 is given with its conserved first and last residue. The D gene is left open where the match is weak. Clone sizes are given selectively: once, few, many, or a class where the clone is expanded.

CDR3 DNA	CDR3 protein	V gene	J gene	D gene	clone size
TGTGCCAGCAGCTTAGGGCTAGCTGACGAGCAGTACTTC	CASSLGLADEQYF	TRBV11-3	TRBJ2-7	-	-
TGCGCCAGCAGCCAATCTAGCGGATCCTACGAGCAGTACTTC	CASSQSSGSYEQYF	TRBV4-1	TRBJ2-7	TRBD2	once
TGCGCCAGCAGCCCCGGTGGCCAGGGGAGCATTAATGAGCAGTTCTTC	CASSPGGQGSINEQFF	TRBV5-1	TRBJ2-1	-	-
TGTGCCAGCAGCCCGGGACTAGCGGGAGGGATAGATACGCAGTATTTT	CASSPGLAGGIDTQYF	TRBV7-6	TRBJ2-3	TRBD2	-
TGTGCCAGCAGTTTACAGGGAGCCACCTACGAGCAGTACTTC	CASSLQGATYEQYF	TRBV6-5	TRBJ2-7	-	-
TGCGCCAGCAGCCAAGCTGGGTCAGGGGACGGGGAGCTGTTTTTT	CASSQAGSGDGELFF	TRBV4-3	TRBJ2-2	-	-
TGTGCCAGCAGTTATCTAGGACTCACAGATACGCAGTATTTT	CASSYLGLTDTQYF	TRBV7-2	TRBJ2-3	-	-
TGTGCCAGCAGCCAGGGGACAGGGCTCTCTGGAAACACCATATATTTT	CASSQGTGLSGNTIYF	TRBV9	TRBJ1-3	TRBD1	few
TGTGCCAGCAGTTACTCGGGTCCTCCGGGCCCTGAAGCTTTCTTT	CASSYSGPPGPEAFF	TRBV6-5	TRBJ1-1	-	-
TGCACCAGCAGCCAGGTCCTACGGCCCACCATATATTTT	CTSSQVLRPTIYF	TRBV1	TRBJ1-3	-	-
TGCGCCAGCAGCTTGGGTACTAGCGGCTACCAAGAGACCCAGTACTTC	CASSLGTSGYQETQYF	TRBV5-1	TRBJ2-5	TRBD2	once
TGTGCCAGCAGCATACATGGCAGGCTAGGTAATGAAAAACTGTTTTTT	CASSIHGRLGNEKLFF	TRBV21-1	TRBJ1-4	-	-
TGTGCCAGCAGCCGGGACATTTCCTACGAGCAGTACTTC	CASSRDISYEQYF	TRBV7-3	TRBJ2-7	-	-
TGTGCCAGCAGCAACTACGCATCAAGGGCCTACGAGCAGTACTTC	CASSNYASRAYEQYF	TRBV7-2	TRBJ2-7	-	-
TGTGCCAGCAGCCCGGGGACCTCCTACGAGCAGTACTTC	CASSPGTSYEQYF	TRBV7-3	TRBJ2-7	-	-
TGTGCCAGCAGCTTAGGACAGGGGGATCAGCCCCAGCATTTT	CASSLGQGDQPQHF	TRBV7-9	TRBJ1-5	TRBD1	-
TGTGCCAGCAGCTTATTCAGGGAGCCTTTTTCCTACGAGCAGTACTTC	CASSLFREPFSYEQYF	TRBV7-2	TRBJ2-7	-	-
TGTGCCAGCACCCCGGGGACAGGGGGCACAGATACGCAGTATTTT	CASTPGTGGTDTQYF	TRBV27	TRBJ2-3	TRBD1	-
TGTGCCACCTGGACTAGCGGGGGCGACGAGCAGTACTTC	CATWTSGGDEQYF	TRBV10-3	TRBJ2-7	TRBD2	-
TGTGCCAGCAGTTACTCAGGTCCACTCCACGAGCAGTACTTC	CASSYSGPLHEQYF	TRBV6-5	TRBJ2-7	-	-
TGTGCCTGGAGTGCCCTAGGGGGCAATCAGCCCCAGCATTTT	CAWSALGGNQPQHF	TRBV30	TRBJ1-5	-	-
TGCGCCAGCAGCCAAGCAGCTGGAAACACCATATATTTT	CASSQAAGNTIYF	TRBV4-3	TRBJ1-3	-	once
TGTGCCAGTAGTATAGCCGGCGGGATGATCAATGAGCAGTTCTTC	CASSIAGGMINEQFF	TRBV19	TRBJ2-1	-	-
TGTGCCAGCAGAGGGGGGAGTGCCTACGAGCAGTACTTC	CASRGGSAYEQYF	TRBV14	TRBJ2-7	-	-
TGCGCCAGCAGTACCACGGGACAGGTCAATCAGCCCCAGCATTTT	CASSTTGQVNQPQHF	TRBV5-1	TRBJ1-5	TRBD1	-
TGTGCCAGCAGTAGTCTCCTAGGGGCCTCCTACAATGAGCAGTTCTTC	CASSSLLGASYNEQFF	TRBV27	TRBJ2-1	-	-
TGCGCCAGCAGCCAAGAAAGGGGAGTTCGATCCAAGAATGAGCAGTTCTTC	CASSQERGVRSKNEQFF	TRBV4-1	TRBJ2-1	-	few
TGTGCCAGCAGCTTGGGGCTAGCGCCACTACCCACCGGGGAGCTGTTTTTT	CASSLGLAPLPTGELFF	TRBV5-6	TRBJ2-2	-	once
TGTGCCAGCAGTTCACGAGCGGGAGGGCCCTACGAGCAGTACTTC	CASSSRAGGPYEQYF	TRBV6-5	TRBJ2-7	TRBD2	once
TGTGCCAGCAGCTTGCAGGGGCGGGAGGCGCCCGTCTCTTACGAGCAGTACTTC	CASSLQGREAPVSYEQYF	TRBV5-6	TRBJ2-7	TRBD2	-
TGCGCCAGCAGCTACGGGACTAGGGGGTACGAGCAGTACTTC	CASSYGTRGYEQYF	TRBV5-1	TRBJ2-7	TRBD2	-
TGTGCCAGCAGCTTAAGTGCCCTGAGGTATGGCTACACCTTC	CASSLSALRYGYTF	TRBV7-2	TRBJ1-2	-	-
TGTGCCAGCAGTTTAAAGGTAGGCCGCTCCTACAATGAGCAGTTCTTC	CASSLKVGRSYNEQFF	TRBV27	TRBJ2-1	-	-
TGTGCCAGCAGCCAACCAATCCCTACAGGGGCTAACTATGGCTACACCTTC	CASSQPIPTGANYGYTF	TRBV4-2	TRBJ1-2	TRBD1	-
TGTGCCAGCAGCGGACAGAAACGGGAGCTGTTTTTT	CASSGQKRELFF	TRBV2	TRBJ2-2	-	-
TGTGCCAGCAAACGGGAGAACACTGAAGCTTTCTTT	CASKRENTEAFF	TRBV28	TRBJ1-1	-	-
TGTGCCAGTAGTGGACTAGCAGACTACGATGAGCAGTTCTTC	CASSGLADYDEQFF	TRBV19	TRBJ2-1	TRBD2	-
TGTGCCAGCAGTGCGGCCTACGAGCAGTACTTC	CASSAAYEQYF	TRBV11-2	TRBJ2-7	-	-
TGTGCCAGCAGCCCCGGACTAGCGGGAGACTACGAGCAGTACTTC	CASSPGLAGDYEQYF	TRBV27	TRBJ2-7	TRBD2	-
TGTGCCACAACTCCAGCGGGAGTTCTCAATGAGCAGTTCTTC	CATTPAGVLNEQFF	TRBV27	TRBJ2-1	TRBD2	-
TGTGCCAGCAGTGAAAAGCGGGCAGGGGGCGATGTAAACTATGGCTACACCTTC	CASSEKRAGGDVNYGYTF	TRBV6-1	TRBJ1-2	TRBD1	-
TGTGCCATCAGTGAGTACAGGGGAAACTATGGCTACACCTTC	CAISEYRGNYGYTF	TRBV10-3	TRBJ1-2	TRBD1	-
TGCGCCAGCAGCCAAGATTATTACGGGGCTTATGGCTACACCTTC	CASSQDYYGAYGYTF	TRBV7-2	TRBJ1-2	-	once
TGTGCCAGCAGCCCCGGACCTAGCGGGAGGGCGGATAATGAGCAGTTCTTC	CASSPGPSGRADNEQFF	TRBV11-2	TRBJ2-1	TRBD2	-
TGTGCCAGCAAGGTAGCGGGGGGGCCAGGGGAGACCCAGTACTTC	CASKVAGGPGETQYF	TRBV6-5	TRBJ2-5	TRBD2	-
TGTGCCAGCAGCTCATACGACAGGGTACACTATGGCTACACCTTC	CASSSYDRVHYGYTF	TRBV5-5	TRBJ1-2	TRBD1	-
TGTGCCAGTGGTTGGGGTGGCGCCTACGAGCAGTACTTC	CASGWGGAYEQYF	TRBV25-1	TRBJ2-7	-	-
TGTGCCAGCAGTTACTCGCTGGGGGGAGCTGGAAACACCATATATTTT	CASSYSLGGAGNTIYF	TRBV6-5	TRBJ1-3	-	once
TGTGCCAGCAGCGTAGCTACGGGGACAGGGGTCCAGGAGACCCAGTACTTC	CASSVATGTGVQETQYF	TRBV9	TRBJ2-5	TRBD1	-
TGCGCCAGCAGCCCATCGACAGGGGTCAGCGAGCCCCAGCATTTT	CASSPSTGVSEPQHF	TRBV4-3	TRBJ1-5	TRBD1	once
TGTGCCAGCAGCGAGACCTTCGACAGTTTCTCCTACGAGCAGTACTTC	CASSETFDSFSYEQYF	TRBV9	TRBJ2-7	-	-
TGTGCCATCTCCTCGACTGGGGGGAATGAGCAGTTCTTC	CAISSTGGNEQFF	TRBV6-6	TRBJ2-1	-	-
TGTGCCAGCAGCTTCCGGGACAGGAGGTCCTACGAGCAGTACTTC	CASSFRDRRSYEQYF	TRBV7-6	TRBJ2-7	TRBD1	once
TGTGCCAGCAGCGTTAGCGGAACGAACACCGGGGAGCTGTTTTTT	CASSVSGTNTGELFF	TRBV9	TRBJ2-2	-	-
TGTGCCAGCAGCCCCTCAGGGAATAATTCACCCCTCCACTTT	CASSPSGNNSPLHF	TRBV4-2	TRBJ1-6	-	-
TGCAGCGTTGAAAGCCGGGGCGTAGGGAACGAGCAGTACTTC	CSVESRGVGNEQYF	TRBV29-1	TRBJ2-7	-	-
TGTGCCAGCAGCCCCAAACCCGATTCAGATACGCAGTATTTT	CASSPKPDSDTQYF	TRBV9	TRBJ2-3	-	-
TGTGCCAGCAGCGGCCTTTGGCCCCTCCCTGGGGCCAACGTCCTGACTTTC	CASSGLWPLPGANVLTF	TRBV7-9	TRBJ2-6	-	-